Presented here are 5 T cell receptor beta chains from one specimen sequenced in a study of blood T cell repertoires in COVID-19. Sequencing used immunoSEQ multiplex PCR; TCRdb keeps in-frame clones, though not all of them. The sample has about 200,000 clones, around 84% seen once. Sequencing was carried out using peripheral blood. The receptor set was obtained from a human donor in a cohort sampled during active COVID-19.

The chain carries TRBV15 and TRBJ2-1, with a possible D match to TRBD2 (6 bases). V lost 3 bases and J 8 bases, leaving 14 bases between the germline ends. CDR3 length: 14 residues. Germline V gene sequence: CDR1 LNHNV, CDR2 YYDKDF (reference sequence). In DNA form, the CDR3 reads TGTGCCACCAGCAGGCGGGAAAAACATGATGAGCAGTTCTTC. This sequence encodes CATSRREKHDEQFF.

The V call is TRBV7-2, the J call TRBJ2-6, with TRBD1 matching over 7 bases. V was pared by 1 base and J by 4 bases, with 10 bases of the junction left unmatched. Germline V CDR1 and CDR2: SGHTA, FQGNSA. The CDR3 is made up of 18 amino acids. The chain's CDR3 is CASSLDSGTGDGANVLTF. The DNA for the CDR3 is TGTGCCAGCAGCTTAGATAGTGGAACAGGGGACGGGGCCAACGTCCTGACTTTC.

This clone was found a few times. The rearrangement links TRBV28 to TRBJ1-4; TRBD1 matches 7 bases. Trimming removed 5 bases from V and 3 bases from J; junction bases left unmatched: 6. Germline CDR1 MDHEN, CDR2 SYDVKM. The CDR3 runs 15 residues. This chain's CDR3 is CASSPYRGANEKLFF. DNA for the CDR3: TGTGCCAGCAGTCCCTACAGGGGAGCTAATGAAAAACTGTTTTTT.

The CDR3 DNA sequence: TGTGCCAGCGGAAAAAACAGGGGAGCTAACTATGGCTACACCTTC. It codes for CASGKNRGANYGYTF. The chain joins TRBV2 to TRBJ1-2; 7 bases agree with TRBD1. V lost 8 bases to trimming and J lost 0 bases; unmatched junction nucleotides: 9. The CDR3 runs 15 residues. CDR1 is SNHLY, CDR2 FYNNEI, per germline.

This chain links TRBV29-1 with TRBJ2-3; 7 bases are a match to TRBD1. Per germline, CDR1 SQVTM and CDR2 ANQGSEA. After removal of 6 bases from V and 5 bases from J, the junction contained 17 bases not matched to a gene. The CDR3 sequence is 16 residues long. DNA of the CDR3: TGCAGCGTGGGGACGACTACAGGGGATTGGGGAGATACGCAGTATTTT. This encodes CSVGTTTGDWGDTQYF.